There are many counts of the clone carrying this T cell receptor (beta chain). The sample comes from a study of regulatory T cells in long-lasting Graves disease. CDR1 is SGHRS, CDR2 YFSETQ, per germline. This CDR3 region has 14 residues. The germline V and J ends were trimmed by 4 bases and 1 base, with 10 bases remaining between them. In building TCR beta libraries, iRepertoire HTBI primers were used together with Arm-PCR of CDR3 regions. TCRdb recomputed calls from the multiplex PCR reads with MiXCR, one row per CDR3 protein. The sample yields around 500,000 distinct CDR3 sequences, 16% seen once. Documented time point: newly diagnosed GD, antithyroid drugs for less than 3 months. Preparation of the TCR library used RNA extracted from PBMCs. Collection of peripheral blood (about 10 milliliters) was done using EDTA tubes. The sample was also reused in another study, on T cells in Graves' hyperthyroidism and ophthalmopathy.

The TCR sequence derives from a woman aged 35-60 years with Graves disease. The V and J genes are TRBV5-1 and TRBJ2-3, with D unresolved. The sequenced sample was peripheral blood mononuclear cells (PBMCs), obtained at new diagnosis, from a patient treated with antithyroid drugs. In DNA form, the CDR3 reads TGCGCCAGCAGCCTCCCCACAGGCACAGATACGCAGTATTTT. It encodes CASSLPTGTDTQYF.